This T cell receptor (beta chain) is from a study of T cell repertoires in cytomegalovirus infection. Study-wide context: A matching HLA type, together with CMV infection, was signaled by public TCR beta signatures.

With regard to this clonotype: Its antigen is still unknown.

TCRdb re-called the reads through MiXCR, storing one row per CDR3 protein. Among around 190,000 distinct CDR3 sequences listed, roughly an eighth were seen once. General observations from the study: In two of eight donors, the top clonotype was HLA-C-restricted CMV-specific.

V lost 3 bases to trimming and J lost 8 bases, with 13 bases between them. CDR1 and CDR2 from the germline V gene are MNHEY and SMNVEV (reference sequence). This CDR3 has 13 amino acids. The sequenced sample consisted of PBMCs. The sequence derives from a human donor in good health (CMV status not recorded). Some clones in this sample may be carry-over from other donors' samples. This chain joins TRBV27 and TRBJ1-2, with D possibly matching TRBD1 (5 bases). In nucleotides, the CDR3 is TGTGCCAGCAGTTTGAGAGGGGCCCGAGGCTACACCTTC. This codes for CASSLRGARGYTF.